This T cell receptor (beta chain) was captured in a study of human T cells and chemical hapten exposure. Turning to the study itself: Patch tests put 0.01% DPC on the upper back, and the results were checked at 6 days. The study enrolled mostly female patients with alopecia areata, totalis or universalis. TCR yield per sample varied, mainly due to pooled library volumes. Overall study findings and caveats: Clustering by CDR3 similarity yielded significantly more large clusters from expanded TCRs than controls.

Time point given: patch test 2, 6 weeks after DPC sensitization. Treatment given: therapeutic diphenylcyclopropenone sensitization with weekly scalp DPC. V was pared by 1 base and J by 6 bases, with 14 bases between. The CDR3 is 14 amino acids. The germline V gene encodes CDR1 SGHDT and CDR2 YYEEEE. On this clonotype: The antigen remains undetermined.

Using its own MiXCR run on the RACE reads, TCRdb lists one record per CDR3 protein. Of approximately 350,000 distinct CDR3 sequences listed, 6% to 7% were seen once; the top ten hold around 6.1%. The chain uses TRBV5-6 and TRBJ2-7; D possibly corresponds to TRBD2 (5 bases). The sequence derives from a woman under 30 with alopecia areata. Some clones in this sample may be carry-over from other donors' samples. The sample here was whole blood, taken in connection with sensitization to the hapten diphenylcyclopropenone (DPC). CDR3 sequence: CASSLSAGSGEQYF. The DNA of the CDR3 is TGTGCCAGCAGCTTGTCGGCAGGCAGCGGCGAGCAGTACTTC.